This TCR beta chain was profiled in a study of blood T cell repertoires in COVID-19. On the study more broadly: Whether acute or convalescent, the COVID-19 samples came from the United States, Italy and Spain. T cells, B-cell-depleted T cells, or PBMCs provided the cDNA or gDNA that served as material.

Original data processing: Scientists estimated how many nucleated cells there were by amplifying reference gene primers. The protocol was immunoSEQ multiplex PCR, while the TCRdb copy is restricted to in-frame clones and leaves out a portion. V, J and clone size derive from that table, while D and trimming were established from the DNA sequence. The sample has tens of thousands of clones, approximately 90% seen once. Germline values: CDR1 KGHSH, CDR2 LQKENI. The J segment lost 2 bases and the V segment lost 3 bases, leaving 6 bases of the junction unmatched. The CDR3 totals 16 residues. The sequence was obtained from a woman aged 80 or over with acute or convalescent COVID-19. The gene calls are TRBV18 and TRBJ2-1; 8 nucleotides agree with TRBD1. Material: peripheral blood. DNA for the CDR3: TGTGCCAGCTCACCTTCTGGACAGGGTACCTACAATGAGCAGTTCTTC. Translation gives CASSPSGQGTYNEQFF.